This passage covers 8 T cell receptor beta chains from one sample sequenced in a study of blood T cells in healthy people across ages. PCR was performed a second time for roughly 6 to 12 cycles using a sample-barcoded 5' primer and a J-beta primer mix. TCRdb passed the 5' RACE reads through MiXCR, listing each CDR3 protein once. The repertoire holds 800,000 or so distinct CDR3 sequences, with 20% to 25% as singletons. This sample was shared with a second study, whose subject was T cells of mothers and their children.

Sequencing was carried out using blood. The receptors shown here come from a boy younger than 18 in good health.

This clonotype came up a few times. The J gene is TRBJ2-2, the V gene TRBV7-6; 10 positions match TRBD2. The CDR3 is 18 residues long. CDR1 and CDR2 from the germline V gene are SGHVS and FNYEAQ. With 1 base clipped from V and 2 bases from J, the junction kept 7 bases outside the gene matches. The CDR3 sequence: CASSLVRGTSDNTGELFF. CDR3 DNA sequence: TGTGCCAGCAGCTTAGTGAGGGGGACTAGCGACAACACCGGGGAGCTGTTTTTT.

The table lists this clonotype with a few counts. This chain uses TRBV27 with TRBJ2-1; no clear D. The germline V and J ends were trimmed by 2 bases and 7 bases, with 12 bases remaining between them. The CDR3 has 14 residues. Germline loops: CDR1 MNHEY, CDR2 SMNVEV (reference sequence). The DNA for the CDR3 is TGTGCCAGCAGTTTAAGCGACCTGATGAATGAGCAGTTCTTC. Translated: CASSLSDLMNEQFF.

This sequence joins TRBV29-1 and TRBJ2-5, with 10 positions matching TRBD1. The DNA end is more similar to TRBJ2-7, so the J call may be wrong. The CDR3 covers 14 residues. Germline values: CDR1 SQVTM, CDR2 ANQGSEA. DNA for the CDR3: TGCAGCGTTACCCCGGGACAGGGGCCCTACGAGCAGTACTTC. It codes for CSVTPGQGPYEQYF.

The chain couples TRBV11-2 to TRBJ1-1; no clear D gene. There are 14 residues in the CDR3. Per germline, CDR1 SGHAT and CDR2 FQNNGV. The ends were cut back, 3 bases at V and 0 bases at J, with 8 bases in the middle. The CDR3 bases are TGTGCCAGCAGCTTTGTCAGAATGAACACTGAAGCTTTCTTT. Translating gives CASSFVRMNTEAFF. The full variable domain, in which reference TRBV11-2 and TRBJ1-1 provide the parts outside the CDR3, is EAGVAQSPRYKIIEKRQSVAFWCNPISGHATLYWYQQILGQGPKLLIQFQNNGVVDDSQLPKDRFSAERLKGVDSTLKIQPAKLEDSAVYLCASSFVRMNTEAFFGQGTRLTVV.

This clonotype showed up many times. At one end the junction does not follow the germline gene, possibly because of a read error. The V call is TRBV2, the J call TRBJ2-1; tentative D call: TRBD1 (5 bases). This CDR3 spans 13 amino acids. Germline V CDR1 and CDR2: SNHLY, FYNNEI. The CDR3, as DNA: TGTGCCAGCAGTGAATTTTCCTTGGACAATGTGGTCTTC. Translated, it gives CASSEFSLDNVVF.

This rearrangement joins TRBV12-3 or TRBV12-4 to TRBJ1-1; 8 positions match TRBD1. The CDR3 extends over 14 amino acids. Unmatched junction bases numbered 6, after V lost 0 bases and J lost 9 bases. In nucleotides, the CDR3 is TGTGCCAGCAGTTTAGCGCACAGGGGGATCCAAGCTTTCTTT. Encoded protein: CASSLAHRGIQAFF.

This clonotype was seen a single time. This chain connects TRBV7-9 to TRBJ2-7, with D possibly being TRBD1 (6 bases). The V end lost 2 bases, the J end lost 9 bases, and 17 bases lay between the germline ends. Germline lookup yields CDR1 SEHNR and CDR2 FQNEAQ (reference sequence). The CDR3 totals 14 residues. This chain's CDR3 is CASSLINGQSVQYF. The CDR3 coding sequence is TGTGCCAGCAGCTTAATTAACGGACAGTCAGTGCAGTACTTC.

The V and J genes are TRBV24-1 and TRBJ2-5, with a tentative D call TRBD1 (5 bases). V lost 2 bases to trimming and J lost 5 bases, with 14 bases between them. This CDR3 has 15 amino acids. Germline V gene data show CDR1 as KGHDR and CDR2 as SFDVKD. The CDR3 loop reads CATSDWTGPGETQYF. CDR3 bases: TGTGCCACCAGTGATTGGACGGGCCCAGGGGAGACCCAGTACTTC.